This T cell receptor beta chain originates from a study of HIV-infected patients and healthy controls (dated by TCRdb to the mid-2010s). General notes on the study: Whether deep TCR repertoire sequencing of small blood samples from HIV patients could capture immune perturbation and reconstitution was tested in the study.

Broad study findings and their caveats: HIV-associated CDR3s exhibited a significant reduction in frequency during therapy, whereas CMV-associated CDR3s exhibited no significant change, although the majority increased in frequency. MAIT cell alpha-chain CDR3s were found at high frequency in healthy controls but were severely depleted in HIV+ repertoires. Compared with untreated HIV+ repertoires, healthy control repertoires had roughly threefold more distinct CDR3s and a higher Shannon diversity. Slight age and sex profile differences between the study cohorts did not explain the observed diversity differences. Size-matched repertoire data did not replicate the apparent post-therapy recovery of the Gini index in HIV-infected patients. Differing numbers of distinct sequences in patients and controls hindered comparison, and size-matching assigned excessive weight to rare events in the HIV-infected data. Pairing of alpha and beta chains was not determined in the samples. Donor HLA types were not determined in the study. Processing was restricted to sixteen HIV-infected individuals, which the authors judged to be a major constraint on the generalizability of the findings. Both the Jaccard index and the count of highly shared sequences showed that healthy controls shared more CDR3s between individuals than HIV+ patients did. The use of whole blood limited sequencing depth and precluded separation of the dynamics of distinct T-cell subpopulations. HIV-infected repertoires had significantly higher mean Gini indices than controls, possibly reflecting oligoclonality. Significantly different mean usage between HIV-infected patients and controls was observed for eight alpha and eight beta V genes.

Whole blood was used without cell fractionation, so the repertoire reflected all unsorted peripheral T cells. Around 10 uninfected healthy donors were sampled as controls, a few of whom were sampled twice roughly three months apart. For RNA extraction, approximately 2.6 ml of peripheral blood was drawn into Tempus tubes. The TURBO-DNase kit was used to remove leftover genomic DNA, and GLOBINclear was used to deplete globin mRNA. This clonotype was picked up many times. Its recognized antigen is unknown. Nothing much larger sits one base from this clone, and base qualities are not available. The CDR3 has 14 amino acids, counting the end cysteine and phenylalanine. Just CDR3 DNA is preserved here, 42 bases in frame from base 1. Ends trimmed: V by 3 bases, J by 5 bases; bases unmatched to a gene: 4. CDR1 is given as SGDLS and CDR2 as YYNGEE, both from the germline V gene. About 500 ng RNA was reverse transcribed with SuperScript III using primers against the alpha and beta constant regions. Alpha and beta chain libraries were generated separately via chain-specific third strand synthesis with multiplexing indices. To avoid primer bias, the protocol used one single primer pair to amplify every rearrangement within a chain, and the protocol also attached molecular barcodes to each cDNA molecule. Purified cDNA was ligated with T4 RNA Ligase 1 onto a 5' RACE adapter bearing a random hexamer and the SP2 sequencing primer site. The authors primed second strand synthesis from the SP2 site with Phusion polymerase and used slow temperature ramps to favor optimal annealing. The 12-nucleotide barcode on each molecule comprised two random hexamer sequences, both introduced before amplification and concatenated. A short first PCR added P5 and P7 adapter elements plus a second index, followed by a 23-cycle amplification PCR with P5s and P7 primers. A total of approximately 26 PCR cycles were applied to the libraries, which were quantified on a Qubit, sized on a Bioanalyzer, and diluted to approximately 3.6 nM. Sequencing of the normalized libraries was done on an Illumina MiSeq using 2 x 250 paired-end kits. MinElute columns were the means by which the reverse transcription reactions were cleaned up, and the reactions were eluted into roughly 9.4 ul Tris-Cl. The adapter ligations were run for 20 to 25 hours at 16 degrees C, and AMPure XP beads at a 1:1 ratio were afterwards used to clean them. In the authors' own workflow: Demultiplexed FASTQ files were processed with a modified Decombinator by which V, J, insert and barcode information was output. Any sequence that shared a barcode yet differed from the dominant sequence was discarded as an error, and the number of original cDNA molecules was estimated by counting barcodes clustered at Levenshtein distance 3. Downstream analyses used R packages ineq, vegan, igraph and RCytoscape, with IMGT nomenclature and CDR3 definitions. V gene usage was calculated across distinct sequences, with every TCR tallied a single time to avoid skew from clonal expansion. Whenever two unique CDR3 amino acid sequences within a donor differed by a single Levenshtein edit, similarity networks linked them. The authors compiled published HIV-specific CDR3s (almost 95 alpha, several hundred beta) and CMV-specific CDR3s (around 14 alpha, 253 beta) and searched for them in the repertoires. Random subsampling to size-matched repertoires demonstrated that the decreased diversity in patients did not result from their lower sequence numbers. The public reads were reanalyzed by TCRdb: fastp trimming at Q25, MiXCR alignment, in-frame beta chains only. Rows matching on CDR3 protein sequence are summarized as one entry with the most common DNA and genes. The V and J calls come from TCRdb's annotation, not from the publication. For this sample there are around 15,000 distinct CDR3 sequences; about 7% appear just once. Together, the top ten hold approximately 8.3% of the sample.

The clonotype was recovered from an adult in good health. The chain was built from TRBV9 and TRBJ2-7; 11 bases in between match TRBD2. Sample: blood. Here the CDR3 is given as CASSGLAGNDEQYF. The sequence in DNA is TGTGCCAGCAGCGGACTAGCGGGGAACGACGAGCAGTACTTC. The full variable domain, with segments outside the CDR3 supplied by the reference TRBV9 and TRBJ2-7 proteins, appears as DSGVTQTPKHLITATGQRVTLRCSPRSGDLSVYWYQQSLDQGLQFLIQYYNGEERAKGNILERFSAQQFPDLHSELNLSSLELGDSALYFCASSGLAGNDEQYFGPGTRLTVT.